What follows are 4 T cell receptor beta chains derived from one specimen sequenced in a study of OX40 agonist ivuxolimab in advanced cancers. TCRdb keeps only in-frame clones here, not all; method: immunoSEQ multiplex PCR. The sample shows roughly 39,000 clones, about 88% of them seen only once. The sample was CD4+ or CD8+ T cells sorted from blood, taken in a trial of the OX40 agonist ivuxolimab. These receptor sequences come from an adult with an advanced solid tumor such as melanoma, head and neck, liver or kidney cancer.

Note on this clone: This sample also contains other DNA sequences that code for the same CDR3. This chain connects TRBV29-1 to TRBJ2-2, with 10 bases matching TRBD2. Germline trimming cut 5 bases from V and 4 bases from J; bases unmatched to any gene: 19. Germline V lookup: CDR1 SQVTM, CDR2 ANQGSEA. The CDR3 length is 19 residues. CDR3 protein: CSVRGVGGAGGPSTGELFF. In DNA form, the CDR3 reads TGCAGCGTTCGGGGGGTGGGAGGAGCGGGAGGGCCGAGCACCGGGGAGCTGTTTTTT.

The CDR3 here is CAWSVGLAGVYEQYF. The DNA of the CDR3 is TGTGCCTGGAGTGTAGGACTAGCGGGAGTCTACGAGCAGTACTTC. The chain uses TRBV30 and TRBJ2-7; 13 positions agree with TRBD2. There are 15 residues in the CDR3. The V gene's germline CDR1 is GTSNPN and CDR2 SVGIG (reference sequence). V shed 0 bases, J shed 3 bases, and the junction held 2 bases outside the gene matches.

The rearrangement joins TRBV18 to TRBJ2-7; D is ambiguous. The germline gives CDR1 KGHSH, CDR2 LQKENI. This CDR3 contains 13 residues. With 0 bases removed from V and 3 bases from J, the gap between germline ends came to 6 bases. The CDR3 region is CASSPPQSYEQYF. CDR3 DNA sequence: TGTGCCAGCTCACCACCGCAGAGCTACGAGCAGTACTTC.

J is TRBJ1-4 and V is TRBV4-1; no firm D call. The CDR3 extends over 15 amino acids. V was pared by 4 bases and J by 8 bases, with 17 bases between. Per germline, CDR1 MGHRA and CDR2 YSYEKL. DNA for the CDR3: TGCGCCAGCAGCCCAGAACGGACCTCCGGGGAAAAACTGTTTTTT. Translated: CASSPERTSGEKLFF.